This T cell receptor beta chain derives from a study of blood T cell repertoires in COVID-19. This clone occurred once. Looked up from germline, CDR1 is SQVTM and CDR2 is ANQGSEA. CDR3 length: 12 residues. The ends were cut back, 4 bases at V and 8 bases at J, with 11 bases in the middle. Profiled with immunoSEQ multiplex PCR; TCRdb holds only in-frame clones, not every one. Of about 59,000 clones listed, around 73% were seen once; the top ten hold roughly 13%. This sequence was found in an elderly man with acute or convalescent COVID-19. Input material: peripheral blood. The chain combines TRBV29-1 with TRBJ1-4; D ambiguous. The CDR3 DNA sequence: TGCAGCGTTGCACCAAGCGGGGAAAAACTGTTTTTT. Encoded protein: CSVAPSGEKLFF.